The 27 T cell receptor beta chains presented below share a single source sample, sequenced in a study of identical twins. TCRdb reprocessed the 5' RACE reads via MiXCR and lists one record per CDR3 protein. The data contain about 100,000 distinct CDR3 sequences, about 6% of them singletons. The sample consisted of memory T cells sorted from blood. The receptors originated from a woman between 45 and 60 years old in good health.

This clonotype was found a few times. The chain couples TRBV30 to TRBJ2-3; TRBD2 matches at 10 bases. Trimming at V came to 1 base and at J to 5 bases, leaving 3 bases not matched to a gene. The CDR3 has 14 amino acids. Germline V gene data show CDR1 as GTSNPN and CDR2 as SVGIG (reference sequence). The CDR3 DNA reads as TGTGCCTGGAGTGCCCGACTAGCGGGAGATACGCAGTATTTT. It codes for CAWSARLAGDTQYF.

The chain combines TRBV20-1 with TRBJ2-3, with a tentative D call TRBD2 (6 bases). The CDR3 has 14 residues. Trimming took 0 bases from V and 10 from J, leaving 17 bases between them. The germline gives CDR1 DFQATT, CDR2 SNEGSKA (reference sequence). The CDR3 DNA reads TGCAGTGCTAGAGATCCCGGTGGTAGGAGGGCGCAGTATTTT. Protein sequence: CSARDPGGRRAQYF.

This clonotype appeared many times. The chain combines TRBV5-6 with TRBJ2-3; no definite D call. Germline CDR1 reads SGHDT; CDR2 reads YYEEEE. Trimming pared 0 bases from V and 5 bases from J, leaving 7 bases between. This CDR3 region has 13 residues. CDR3 sequence reads: CASSLAGGDTQYF. CDR3 sequence (DNA): TGTGCCAGCAGCTTGGCCGGCGGAGATACGCAGTATTTT.

J is TRBJ2-1 and V is TRBV11-2, with TRBD2 matching 9 bases. The CDR3 covers 15 residues. Germline CDR1 SGHAT, CDR2 FQNNGV. Trimming took 6 bases from V and 6 from J; bases not matched to a gene: 9. CDR3 protein: CASRRWGLAFNEQFF. The CDR3 bases are TGTGCCAGCAGGCGTTGGGGACTAGCTTTCAATGAGCAGTTCTTC.

Many counts were recorded for this clonotype. The genes are TRBV24-1 and TRBJ2-3; D possibly corresponds to TRBD2 (6 bases). CDR1 is KGHDR, CDR2 SFDVKD, per germline. The length of the CDR3 is 16 residues. V was cut by 4 bases and J by 0 bases, with 13 bases left in between. Here the CDR3 reads CATSDPGRSSTDTQYF. In DNA, the CDR3 is TGTGCCACCAGTGACCCCGGGAGATCTAGCACAGATACGCAGTATTTT.

The rearrangement links TRBV7-9 to TRBJ1-5; D is perhaps TRBD1 (5 bases). Germline loops: CDR1 SEHNR, CDR2 FQNEAQ (reference sequence). This CDR3 is 15 amino acids long. V was pared by 2 bases and J by 0 bases, with 8 bases between. The CDR3 DNA follows: TGTGCCAGCAGCTTATCGGGGGTTAGCAATCAGCCCCAGCATTTT. Its protein is CASSLSGVSNQPQHF.

This clonotype was recorded at least ten times. The chain combines TRBV12-3 or TRBV12-4 with TRBJ2-3; 8 bases align to TRBD2. Germline trimming cut 5 bases from V and 5 bases from J; bases unmatched to any gene: 18. CDR3 size: 18 residues. The DNA of the CDR3 is TGTGCCAGCAGTGAATTCATAACGGGAGGGCCGGGGCGAGATACGCAGTATTTT. Its translation: CASSEFITGGPGRDTQYF.

Ten or more counts support this clonotype. The chain couples TRBV20-1 to TRBJ2-7, with TRBD2 identical over 9 bases. Trimming removed 2 bases from V and 6 bases from J; junction bases left unmatched: 8. Germline CDR1 DFQATT, CDR2 SNEGSKA (reference sequence). This CDR3 region has 14 residues. The CDR3 bases are TGCAGTGCTAGACCAATAGCGGGAGTGGGCGAGCAGTACTTC. Translated, it gives CSARPIAGVGEQYF.

This clonotype was counted between two and nine times. J is TRBJ1-5 and V is TRBV14; D gene unclear. The CDR3 loop spans 13 amino acids. Deletions cut 1 base from V and 4 bases from J, with 5 bases between. Looked up from germline, CDR1 is SGHDN and CDR2 is FVKESK. The DNA of the CDR3 is TGTGCCAGCAGCCAAGGGGGAAATCAGCCCCAGCATTTT. It codes for CASSQGGNQPQHF.

This clonotype was detected many times. The chain links TRBV6-5 to TRBJ1-5; D is perhaps TRBD1 (5 bases). The V end lost 5 bases, the J end lost 7 bases, and 15 bases lay between the germline ends. The germline CDR1 and CDR2 sequences are MNHEY and SVGAGI. The CDR3 is 14 amino acids. The CDR3 sequence is CASSPAGSRQPQHF. CDR3 DNA: TGTGCCAGCAGTCCCGCAGGGTCGAGGCAGCCCCAGCATTTT.

This clonotype was detected many times. The chain uses TRBV7-3 and TRBJ2-1; 7 positions match TRBD2. Germline V gene lookup returns CDR1 SGHTA and CDR2 FQGTGA. The CDR3 is 14 residues long. The junction had 7 bases not matched to a gene; V was cut back by 3 bases and J by 8 bases. CDR3 coding DNA: TGTGCCAGCAGCTTGGCGGGAGTGAGCTATGAGCAGTTCTTC. It specifies CASSLAGVSYEQFF. Full variable domain (remainder filled in from reference TRBV7-3 and TRBJ2-1): GAGVSQTPSNKVTEKGKYVELRCDPISGHTALYWYRQSLGQGPEFLIYFQGTGAADDSGLPNDRFFAVRPEGSVSTLKIQRTERGDSAVYLCASSLAGVSYEQFFGPGTRLTVL.

This clonotype was recorded a few times. The rearrangement joins TRBV29-1 to TRBJ2-1; 7 bases match TRBD2. Losses at the gene ends were 7 bases for V and 0 bases for J; bases not matched to a gene: 9. This CDR3 is 15 amino acids long. Germline-derived CDR1 and CDR2 are SQVTM and ANQGSEA. The CDR3: CSASGRASSYNEQFF. CDR3 bases: TGCAGCGCAAGTGGGAGGGCGAGCTCCTACAATGAGCAGTTCTTC.

This clonotype occurred a few times. The genes are TRBV12-3 or TRBV12-4 and TRBJ1-2, with D possibly being TRBD1 (5 bases). Trimming removed 3 bases from V and 8 bases from J, with 10 bases in between. This CDR3 comprises 12 residues. CDR3 nucleotide sequence: TGTGCCAGCAGTTTCGGGACTGGGGGCTACACCTTC. This sequence encodes CASSFGTGGYTF.

In its sample, this clonotype was seen many times. CDR3: CASSPTGKETQYF. Written as DNA, the CDR3 is TGTGCCAGCAGTCCGACAGGGAAAGAGACCCAGTACTTC. V and J are TRBV12-3 or TRBV12-4 and TRBJ2-5, with TRBD1 matching 7 bases. Trimming removed 5 bases from V and 3 bases from J; junction bases left unmatched: 3. The CDR3 totals 13 residues.

This clonotype was seen a single time. The chain couples TRBV5-1 to TRBJ1-2; TRBD1 matches at 9 bases. V lost 3 bases, J lost 5 bases, and 2 bases stayed unmatched. The CDR3 sequence is 13 residues long. Germline V lookup: CDR1 SGHRS, CDR2 YFSETQ. CDR3 DNA: TGCGCCAGCAGCTCGGGACAGGGATATGGCTACACCTTC. This encodes CASSSGQGYGYTF.

This clonotype was seen only a few times. A read error is likely, as this CDR3 ends without the conserved phenylalanine or tryptophan. No DNA is shown, since the ends of the CDR3 on it are uncertain; the CDR3 is the one TCRdb lists. The chain uses TRBV11-3 and TRBJ1-1. The CDR3 spans 8 amino acids, including both terminal residues. The germline V gene has CDR1 SGHNT and CDR2 YENEEA. This CDR3 is CASSLRVS.

This clonotype was observed at least ten times. The chain uses TRBV5-1 and TRBJ2-1; either TRBD1 or TRBD2 may fit D (7 bases each). This CDR3 spans 14 amino acids. Trimming removed 5 bases from V and 9 bases from J, with 18 bases in between. Germline CDR1 reads SGHRS; CDR2 reads YFSETQ. The CDR3 region has the DNA TGCGCCAGCAGGCCAGGGGGGGGCCCGGGTGAGCAGTTCTTC. This codes for CASRPGGGPGEQFF. The whole variable domain, filled in from reference TRBV5-1 and TRBJ2-1, reads KAGVTQTPRYLIKTRGQQVTLSCSPISGHRSVSWYQQTPGQGLQFLFEYFSETQRNKGNFPGRFSGRQFSNSRSEMNVSTLELGDSALYLCASRPGGGPGEQFFGPGTRLTVL.

This clonotype appeared a few times. This chain links TRBV10-3 with TRBJ2-2, with 8 nucleotides matching TRBD1. Trimming took 5 bases from V and 4 from J; bases not matched to a gene: 12. This CDR3 has 17 amino acids. CDR1 and CDR2 from the germline V gene are ENHRY and SYGVKD. The CDR3 region has the DNA TGTGCCATCAGTCGCAACCAGGGGGCATGGGCCACCGGGGAGCTGTTTTTT. Translated: CAISRNQGAWATGELFF.

This clonotype was detected many times. The rearrangement links TRBV5-1 to TRBJ2-2, with a tentative D call TRBD1 (6 bases). Per germline, CDR1 SGHRS and CDR2 YFSETQ. The CDR3 has 15 amino acids. V lost 0 bases, J lost 2 bases, and 8 bases lay in between. In nucleotides, the CDR3 is TGCGCCAGCAGCTTGGTACAGGGAAACACCGGGGAGCTGTTTTTT. Translating it yields CASSLVQGNTGELFF. Drawing the rest from reference TRBV5-1 and TRBJ2-2, the complete variable domain is KAGVTQTPRYLIKTRGQQVTLSCSPISGHRSVSWYQQTPGQGLQFLFEYFSETQRNKGNFPGRFSGRQFSNSRSEMNVSTLELGDSALYLCASSLVQGNTGELFFGEGSRLTVL.

This clonotype showed up just a few times. This chain connects TRBV10-1 to TRBJ2-7; 13 positions match TRBD2. Germline V gene sequence: CDR1 WNHNN, CDR2 SYGVQD (reference sequence). V lost 5 bases to trimming and J lost 0 bases; unmatched junction nucleotides: 4. This CDR3 has 16 amino acids. The CDR3 nucleotides read TGCGCCAGCAGTATGGGACTAGCGGGGACCTCCTACGAGCAGTACGTC. It encodes CASSMGLAGTSYEQYV.

At least ten counts were recorded for this clonotype. This rearrangement joins TRBV7-2 to TRBJ2-1; D ambiguous. This CDR3 is 12 amino acids long. CDR1 is SGHTA and CDR2 is FQGNSA in the germline V gene. The V end was cut by 2 bases, the J end by 9 bases, with 8 bases between. CDR3 DNA sequence: TGTGCCAGCAGCTTAATGCTCATTGAGCAGTTCTTC. Protein sequence: CASSLMLIEQFF.

As concerns this clonotype: A read error may be the cause here, since a much bigger clone is one base away. The V call is TRBV11-2, the J call TRBJ2-1; 9 nucleotides match TRBD2. The CDR3 has 15 residues. Germline CDR1 is SGHAT and CDR2 is FQNNGV. The DNA for the CDR3 is TGTGCCAGCAGCTTAGCTAGCGGGACTTTCGATGACCAGTTCTTC. This gives the protein CASSLASGTFDDQFF.

This clonotype was found many times. The genes are TRBV24-1 and TRBJ1-2; 7 bases are a match to TRBD1. In germline, CDR1 is KGHDR, CDR2 SFDVKD. V lost 9 bases to trimming and J lost 8 bases; unmatched junction nucleotides: 11. The CDR3 extends over 13 amino acids. Here the CDR3 reads CATRGQAPGGYTF. The CDR3 DNA reads as TGTGCCACCCGAGGACAGGCGCCCGGGGGCTACACCTTC.

This clonotype was observed many times. This rearrangement joins TRBV5-1 to TRBJ1-4; 8 bases agree with TRBD1. The V gene's germline CDR1 is SGHRS and CDR2 YFSETQ. The CDR3 extends over 14 amino acids. V lost 0 bases, J lost 5 bases, and 0 bases stayed unmatched. The CDR3 DNA reads as TGCGCCAGCAGCTTGGGACAGGGGAATGAAAAACTGTTTTTT. It yields the protein CASSLGQGNEKLFF.

Only a few counts were recorded for this clonotype. The V call is TRBV3-1, the J call TRBJ2-4, with TRBD1 matching over 8 bases. V lost 4 bases and J lost 3; bases outside the gene matches: 8. The germline CDR1 and CDR2 sequences are LGHDT and YNNKEL (reference sequence). The CDR3 consists of 16 residues. The CDR3 DNA is TGTGCCAGCAGCCCTCAGGGGGCAGGGGGCAAAAACATTCAGTACTTC. It encodes CASSPQGAGGKNIQYF.

This clonotype was seen ten or more times. This chain connects TRBV25-1 to TRBJ2-1, with TRBD2 matching 7 bases. The CDR3 is 16 amino acids. Per the germline V gene, CDR1 is MGHDK and CDR2 is SYGVNS. V shed 4 bases, J shed 7 bases, and the junction held 13 bases outside the gene matches. The CDR3 DNA follows: TGTGCCAGCAGTGCTTCGGGGGGTAGTAGTTGGAATGAGCAGTTCTTC. This codes for CASSASGGSSWNEQFF.

This clonotype was counted many times. This chain joins TRBV7-9 and TRBJ2-2; 9 positions match TRBD2. The V gene's germline CDR1 is SEHNR and CDR2 FQNEAQ (reference sequence). Trimming at V came to 8 bases and at J to 3 bases, leaving 10 bases not matched to a gene. The CDR3 length is 16 residues. CDR3 protein: CASLSAGGTDTGELFF. The CDR3 bases are TGTGCCAGCCTCTCAGCGGGGGGCACGGACACCGGGGAGCTGTTTTTT.